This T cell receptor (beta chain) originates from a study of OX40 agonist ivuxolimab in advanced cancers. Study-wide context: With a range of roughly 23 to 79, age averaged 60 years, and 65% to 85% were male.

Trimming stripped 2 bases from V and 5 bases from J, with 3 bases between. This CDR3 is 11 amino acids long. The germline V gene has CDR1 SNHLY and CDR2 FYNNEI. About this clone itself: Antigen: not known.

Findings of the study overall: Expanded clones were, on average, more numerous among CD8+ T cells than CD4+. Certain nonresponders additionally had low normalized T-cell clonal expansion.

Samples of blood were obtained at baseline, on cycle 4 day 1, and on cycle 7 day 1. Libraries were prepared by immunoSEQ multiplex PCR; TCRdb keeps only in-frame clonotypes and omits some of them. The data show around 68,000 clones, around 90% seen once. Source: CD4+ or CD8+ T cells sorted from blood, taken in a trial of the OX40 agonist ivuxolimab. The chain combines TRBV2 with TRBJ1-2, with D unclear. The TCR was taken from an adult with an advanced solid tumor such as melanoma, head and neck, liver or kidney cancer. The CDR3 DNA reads TGTGCCAGCAGTGAATGGTATGGCTACACCTTC. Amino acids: CASSEWYGYTF.